This T cell receptor beta chain derives from a study of response to subunit inactivated influenza vaccine (dated 2018 in TCRdb). Turning to the overall study: Deep quantitative profiling of the T cell receptor repertoire was used in the study to follow responses to a trivalent subunit inactivated influenza vaccine. Study-wide findings and limitations: The authors suggested that each seasonal influenza vaccination may recruit only a limited number of new T cells.

Germline trimming: 4 bases from V, 0 bases from J; junction bases outside gene matches: 5. The CDR1 and CDR2 encoded by the germline V gene are SGHRS and YFSETQ. Inclusive of the bounding cysteine and phenylalanine, the CDR3 is 16 residues long. Solely the CDR3 DNA is kept, with 48 bases framed from the first base. Worth noting for this clonotype: Which antigen it targets is not known. No much larger clone exists at a distance of one base, and base qualities are not known.

The method was RT-PCR. Instrument on record: Illumina HiSeq 2500. The public reads were quality trimmed at Q25 with fastp and then assembled into clones with MiXCR by TCRdb, keeping productive beta chains. Every entry covers one CDR3 protein and lists the most common genes and DNA from its rows. This sample lists about 620,000 distinct CDR3 sequences; 11% were detected once. Of the sample, approximately 11% is held by the ten largest clones. The sample also formed part of further work on T cells expressing NK-cell markers. That second report states: 5'RACE template switching, by which a universal primer site and unique molecular identifiers were added, was used to make TCR beta cDNA libraries. Three sorted T-cell subsets (CD3+CD56+NKG2C+, CD3+CD56+NKG2C- and CD3+CD56-NKG2C+) from several donors had their TCR beta-chain repertoires profiled. Seven of the eight sequenced donors were HCMV-seropositive and one was HCMV-seronegative. To restrict sorting to alphabetaTCR-expressing T cells, an anti-gammadeltaTCR antibody was added in several experiments. In over 5 donors, the dominant CD3+CD56+NKG2C+ clonotypes were among the top 10 CD8+ clonotypes and accounted for roughly 1.0-8% of CD8+ T cells. Those dominant clonotypes were again the most abundant among CD3+CD56-NKG2C+ cells in four donors, at about 25-65%. Whether the expanded NKG2C-expressing T cell clones were specific for HCMV antigens was left unclear. All eight donors whose samples were sequenced were randomly selected healthy volunteers, three of them men and five women. A commercial ELISA kit detecting HCMV-specific IgG in serum was used to determine HCMV serostatus. Peripheral blood mononuclear cells were isolated from blood by Ficoll density gradient centrifugation. For over 5 donors, bulk peripheral blood T-cell repertoires were additionally sequenced from unsorted PBMC. Synthesis of cDNA was primed from the TCR beta constant segment and was followed by two consecutive PCR amplification steps. Illumina HiSeq 2000/2500, MiSeq or NextSeq was used to sequence libraries as 2 x 150 bp reads. Reads were demultiplexed and grouped by UMI with MIGEC, and clonotypes were assembled and quantified with MiTCR. To remove erroneous sequences, TCR cDNA sequences were retained only when supported by two or more reads. The tcR package was used for downstream repertoire analysis, and clonotypes were matched across fractions by CDR3 nucleotide sequence plus V segment. VDJmatch was used to annotate antigen specificity against VDJdb, with one amino acid substitution in CDR3 allowed.

Recombination connected TRBV5-1 to TRBJ1-1; a stretch of 11 junction bases matches TRBD1. The receptor was isolated from a man aged 45-65 years who received an inactivated influenza vaccine. Donor details come from another sample of the same person, matched by shared clones. This sample comprised PBMCs from blood, obtained on the day of vaccination. CDR3 reads: CASSLRTGGLNTEAFF. The DNA sequence reads TGCGCCAGCAGCCTACGGACAGGGGGCCTGAACACTGAAGCTTTCTTT.